The rows below give T cell receptor beta chains drawn from one sample of a study of monozygotic twins with cystic fibrosis. Measured with immunoSEQ multiplex PCR; TCRdb has only the in-frame clones, and not every one. The sample carries some 35,000 clones, around 90% recorded once. Sequencing was carried out using blood. The receptors stem from a boy aged 2 to 10 with cystic fibrosis. The conserved cysteine and the conserved F or W are not part of the CDR3 here. The order of the fields is J gene, clone size, V gene, CDR3 protein. Clone size is given for some rows only: seen once, a few or many times, or a class if the clone is expanded.

>TRBJ1-2|NA|TRBV19
ASSINGGSNYGYT
>TRBJ2-2|NA|TRBV6-5
ASSEGLVGRELF
>TRBJ2-3|NA|TRBV5-6
ASSLGLGYTTDTQY
>TRBJ1-4|NA|TRBV4-2
ASSRPGTGDRGEKLF
>TRBJ1-1|NA|TRBV5-1
ASSSIGRNTEAF
>TRBJ1-2|NA|TRBV19
ASSIPGQGALYGYT
>TRBJ2-7|once|TRBV10-2
ASSDSGGEQY
>TRBJ1-6|NA|TRBV7-2
ASSFNSSPLH
>TRBJ1-6|NA|TRBV15
ATSRDREASPLH
>TRBJ2-5|once|TRBV2
ASTLGGPRTQY
>TRBJ1-2|NA|TRBV5-4
ASSPPSGEVYSYT
>TRBJ1-2|NA|TRBV28
ASSEPGSDGYT
>TRBJ2-7|NA|TRBV14
ASSQDPSYEQY
>TRBJ1-2|NA|TRBV10-2
ASSESGGLGYGYT
>TRBJ1-1|NA|TRBV9
ASSVVLNTEAF
>TRBJ2-5|NA|TRBV6-1
ASSEVEGGGETQY
>TRBJ2-7|NA|TRBV10-3
AISEPRDTFSYEQY
>TRBJ1-2|NA|TRBV15
ATSRDQDGYT
>TRBJ2-7|NA|TRBV2
ASRESKISYEQY
>TRBJ1-2|NA|TRBV12-5
ASGLFMMEGDKGYGYT
>TRBJ1-2|NA|TRBV5-4
ASSLAVGGPNYGYT
>TRBJ2-2|NA|TRBV9
ASSVGGGYGGELF
>TRBJ1-5|NA|TRBV7-8
ASSLYATDSRQPQH
>TRBJ1-1|NA|TRBV7-2
ASSLASWAGGRTEAF
>TRBJ2-3|few|TRBV6-4
ASSDKDTDTQY
>TRBJ2-7|few|TRBV7-6
ASSPGRLLEQY
>TRBJ2-3|NA|TRBV18
ASSPQGASTDTQY
>TRBJ1-2|once|TRBV4-1
ASSQEGRDTDPYGYT
>TRBJ1-1|NA|TRBV6-5
ASSYFYGVGTEAF
>TRBJ1-1|NA|TRBV27
ASSSGNEAF
>TRBJ1-5|NA|TRBV2
ASSEGFKGANQPQH
>TRBJ1-5|NA|TRBV12-5
ASGPQGADQPQH
>TRBJ2-1|few|TRBV11-2
ASSLISEYNEQF
>TRBJ2-1|NA|TRBV13
ASSLEGARTDEQF
>TRBJ1-5|NA|TRBV4-2
ASSADRDYQPQH
>TRBJ1-1|once|TRBV5-5
ASSLGVNTEAF
>TRBJ1-2|NA|TRBV5-1
ASSSGTSNYGYT
>TRBJ1-1|NA|TRBV5-4
ASSPEMNTEAF
>TRBJ1-1|NA|TRBV5-1
ASKESGTGGDGTEAF
>TRBJ1-2|NA|TRBV29-1
SVAEGMIYGYT
>TRBJ1-2|few|TRBV11-2
ASSPQRGYGYT
>TRBJ2-3|NA|TRBV4-2
ASSQDFASGGVADTQY
>TRBJ1-5|NA|TRBV5-1
ASSLTGEGSNQPQH
>TRBJ2-7|NA|TRBV20-1
SGRGQYEQY
>TRBJ2-2|NA|TRBV9
ASSAPLVAGELF
>TRBJ1-1|NA|TRBV5-4
ASSLDSMNTEAF
>TRBJ2-1|NA|TRBV7-6
ASSLAGGSPNEQF
>TRBJ1-1|NA|TRBV7-9
ASSFGGNTEAF
>TRBJ2-6|once|TRBV7-2
ASSSQGANGANVLT
>TRBJ1-5|NA|TRBV2
ASSDTQGVGQPQH
>TRBJ2-7|NA|TRBV11-3
ASSSSYEQY
>TRBJ1-6|NA|TRBV19
ASSIEYGQSRGSPLH
>TRBJ1-3|NA|TRBV19
ASIGSSGNTIY
>TRBJ1-2|once|TRBV18
ASSPNRDSRGYT
>TRBJ1-5|NA|TRBV4-3
ASSQRQYNQPQH
>TRBJ1-5|NA|TRBV19
ASRNFLQGARQPQH